The present TCR beta chain was sequenced within a study of T cells after yellow fever vaccination. The overall study: For low cell numbers, libraries were made with SMART-Seq v4 Ultra Low Input. Study-level results: Compared with primary, the secondary response was weaker and peaked at day 5, not 15. Most primary-vaccination clones reappeared after the booster (approximately 95% CD4, approximately 88% CD8).

Via MiXCR, TCRdb re-called the 5' RACE reads, giving one row per CDR3 protein. The table includes under 400,000 distinct CDR3 sequences, 11% detected once. Note on this clonotype: The antigen remains undetermined. An end of the junction does not agree with germline; a read error may underlie this.

The material sequenced was PBMCs, taken on the day of the first yellow fever vaccination. The sequence came from a man in his late teens or twenties who received the YFV17D yellow fever vaccine.

The CDR3 is CDSGGGSNQPQHF. CDR3 sequence (DNA): TGTGACAGCGGGGGAGGCAGCAATCAGCCCCAGCATTTT. The chain uses TRBV6-1 and TRBJ1-5, with D perhaps TRBD1 (5 bases). The CDR3 spans 13 residues. CDR1 and CDR2 from the germline V gene are MNHNS and SASEGT.